What follows is one TCR beta chain and its context. The antigen it recognizes is unknown. The germline gene is not matched at one end of the junction; a read error may be the cause. From a lookup of the germline V gene, CDR1 and CDR2 are KGHSH and LQKENI. Reading from cysteine to phenylalanine, the CDR3 counts 14 amino acids. The read is trimmed to its CDR3 DNA, 42 bases read in frame from base 1. This sample is part of a study of identical twins listed by TCRdb under 2016. Context from the whole study: The study deep-sequenced TCR alpha and beta repertoires from monozygotic twins, unrelated adults of various ages and cord blood to test whether fetal clonotypes persist. To rule out contamination, replicate twin experiments were performed at different times with different library preparation protocols.

Library method: 5' RACE. Reads for this sample came from an Illumina HiSeq 2000. Template switching introduced a universal primer binding site; the final cDNA contained a unique molecular identifier, enabling accurate counting of TCR cDNA molecules. First-strand cDNA for TCR alpha and beta chains was synthesized from specific primers in the conserved constant-segment region. To control for contamination, every cDNA library carried two barcodes: a SMART-Mk sample barcode plus Illumina barcodes. Two successive PCR steps introduced TruSeq adapter sequences along with Illumina sample barcodes. The Illumina HiSeq platform was used with custom primers to sequence TCR alpha and beta cDNA libraries. In the source study's methods: Unique molecular identifiers were extracted from raw reads with MiGEC, and CDR3 positions were determined with MiXCR. Recombination models were inferred per individual with the repgenHMM and IGoR tools using an EM algorithm. The analysis of shared clonotypes was done with the tcR package in R, with sharing normalized by the product of cloneset sizes. Out-of-frame nonproductive sequences were analyzed to study raw recombination free of thymic and clonal selection effects. TCRdb trimmed public reads at Q25 via fastp, called clones via MiXCR and kept in-frame beta chains. When rows share a CDR3 protein, they turn into one entry using the most common DNA and genes. The V and J calls and clone size come from TCRdb's table, not from the authors' own analysis. Present in this sample are about 700,000 distinct CDR3 sequences, 8.5% to 9.5% of which were seen just once. The ten largest clones represent 0.85% to 1% of the sample.

The investigation overall reported the following: Abundant cord blood beta clonotypes carried fewer insertions; young adult naive repertoires showed a weaker similar trend, while memory repertoires showed none. Conclusions relied on cross-sectional statistical analysis, since the same donors could not be followed over many years. Out-of-frame TCR alpha sharing in monozygotic twins was systematically underestimated by recombination models, whereas sharing between unrelated individuals was in agreement with the recombination models. A weaker excess of twin sharing was found in beta out-of-frame sequences because the signal-to-noise ratio was lowered by fewer shared sequences. Compared with coincidental sharing between unrelated individuals, an excess of low generation-probability sequences was observed among out-of-frame TCR alpha sequences shared between twins. Invariant T cells such as MAIT and iNKT could partly confound zero-insertion analyses, though diverse VJ usage argued against this for most clonotypes.

Every donor in the study was a healthy Caucasian. The twin cohort comprised three pairs of female monozygotic twins, all aged roughly 18 to 30 years. RNA for TCR libraries was isolated from peripheral blood mononuclear cells. These records were also assigned to another study, of yellow fever vaccine responses in identical twins. The other study reports the following: According to the authors, the vaccine-induced T cell response in identical twins seemed to be partly convergent and partly specific to each individual. In the study, vaccine-responding T cell clones were precisely tracked in identical twins.

This chain joins TRBV18 to TRBJ2-4; no confident D gene assignment can be made. Sequencing used PBMCs. This receptor was identified in a woman younger than 30 in good health. The sequenced DNA is TGTGCCAGCTCCCCCAGCCTAGATAAAAACATTCGGTACTTC. It encodes CASSPSLDKNIRYF. Full variable domain (CDR3 extended with the reference TRBV18 and TRBJ2-4 proteins): NAGVMQNPRHLVRRRGQEARLRCSPMKGHSHVYWYRQLPEEGLKFMVYLQKENIIDESGMPKERFSAEFPKEGPSILRIQQVVRGDSAAYFCASSPSLDKNIRYFGAGTRLSVL.